This is a list of T cell receptor beta chains from one sample in a study of cytomegalovirus exposure and HLA in healthy donors. Measured with immunoSEQ multiplex PCR; TCRdb has only the in-frame clones, and not every one. The table includes 150,000 to 200,000 clones, 81% detected once. The source material was PBMCs. The receptors were gathered from a man between 18 and 29 years old in good health and CMV-seronegative. The CDR3 runs from the conserved cysteine through the conserved F or W.

j_call: TRBJ2-5; v_call: TRBV2; cdr3_length: 13; cdr3_aa: CASSDSGWETQYF
j_call: TRBJ2-3; v_call: TRBV7-2; cdr3_length: 16; cdr3_aa: CASSLGSGGSTDTQYF
j_call: TRBJ1-1; v_call: TRBV7-9; cdr3_length: 14; cdr3_aa: CASSTGQGGAEAFF
j_call: TRBJ1-3; v_call: TRBV7-9; cdr3_length: 15; cdr3_aa: CASSLEGTGGNTIYF
j_call: TRBJ1-5; v_call: TRBV27; cdr3_length: 15; cdr3_aa: CASSRTLGGSQPQHF
j_call: TRBJ2-3; v_call: TRBV7-2; cdr3_length: 15; cdr3_aa: CASSFGDRGRDTQYF
j_call: TRBJ2-2; v_call: TRBV29-1; cdr3_length: 14; cdr3_aa: CSAARRGGPGELFF
j_call: TRBJ2-2; v_call: TRBV7-2; cdr3_length: 15; cdr3_aa: CASSFLNAGTGELFF
j_call: TRBJ2-7; v_call: TRBV6-5; cdr3_length: 16; cdr3_aa: CASSLSGGARTYEQYF
j_call: TRBJ1-2; v_call: TRBV27; cdr3_length: 15; cdr3_aa: CASSSPGGGGYGYTF
j_call: TRBJ2-5; v_call: TRBV9; cdr3_length: 14; cdr3_aa: CASSVGTGQETQYF
j_call: TRBJ2-2; v_call: TRBV2; cdr3_length: 14; cdr3_aa: CASQPGQGTGELFF
j_call: TRBJ2-1; v_call: TRBV5-1; cdr3_length: 13; cdr3_aa: CASLNTNQGEQFF
j_call: TRBJ1-2; v_call: TRBV28; cdr3_length: 13; cdr3_aa: CASSPQMYYGYTF
j_call: TRBJ1-6; v_call: TRBV4-3; cdr3_length: 15; cdr3_aa: CASSQVGTGDSPLHF
j_call: TRBJ2-3; v_call: TRBV5-1; cdr3_length: 15; cdr3_aa: CASSLGLAGSDTQYF
j_call: TRBJ2-7; v_call: TRBV4-3; cdr3_length: 14; cdr3_aa: CASSQGRGAYGQYF
j_call: TRBJ2-3; v_call: TRBV4-3; cdr3_length: 17; cdr3_aa: CASSQDGDRGFGDTQYF
j_call: TRBJ2-1; v_call: TRBV5-4; cdr3_length: 15; cdr3_aa: CASSLFGLLDNEQFF
j_call: TRBJ2-5; v_call: TRBV6-5; cdr3_length: 15; cdr3_aa: CASSRGLAGVETQYF
j_call: TRBJ2-7; v_call: TRBV23-1; cdr3_length: 20; cdr3_aa: CASSQSWGSRKGMKDYEQYF
j_call: NA; v_call: TRBV7-2; cdr3_length: 16; cdr3_aa: CASSPRGLAGTYEQYF
j_call: TRBJ2-1; v_call: TRBV5-1; cdr3_length: 15; cdr3_aa: CASSLGQGAHNEQFF
j_call: TRBJ1-5; v_call: TRBV7-2; cdr3_length: 13; cdr3_aa: CASSATGVQPQHF
j_call: TRBJ2-1; v_call: TRBV9; cdr3_length: 16; cdr3_aa: CASSESGGAAGNEQFF
j_call: TRBJ2-1; v_call: TRBV5-6; cdr3_length: 18; cdr3_aa: CASSLDRLGQGIYNEQFF
j_call: TRBJ1-1; v_call: TRBV27; cdr3_length: 14; cdr3_aa: CAINLGSPEHEAFF
j_call: TRBJ1-5; v_call: TRBV16; cdr3_length: 13; cdr3_aa: CASSRGGDQPQHF
j_call: TRBJ1-4; v_call: TRBV7-6; cdr3_length: 15; cdr3_aa: CASSFFGEANEKLFF
j_call: TRBJ1-2; v_call: TRBV20-1; cdr3_length: 11; cdr3_aa: CSANQGSGYTF
j_call: TRBJ2-1; v_call: TRBV19; cdr3_length: 15; cdr3_aa: CASRGGLGAYNEQFF
j_call: TRBJ2-2; v_call: TRBV7-3; cdr3_length: 22; cdr3_aa: CASSPAPTTEVAGGLQTGELFF
j_call: TRBJ2-1; v_call: TRBV19; cdr3_length: 14; cdr3_aa: CASSMSGRAGEQFF
j_call: TRBJ1-2; v_call: TRBV19; cdr3_length: 14; cdr3_aa: CASWSRDREYGYTF
j_call: TRBJ1-1; v_call: TRBV6-6; cdr3_length: 13; cdr3_aa: CASNPGVNTEAFF